Each of the 12 T cell receptor beta chains below was sequenced from the same sample in a study of patients and donors after allogeneic stem cell transplantation. TCRdb re-derived calls from the RT-PCR reads in MiXCR, one entry per CDR3 protein. This sample has 400,000 to 500,000 distinct CDR3 sequences; approximately 16% occur once, and the top ten carry around 6.8%. Sequencing was performed on blood, either unsorted or a sorted T cell fraction (not recorded which). These receptor sequences come from a human donor who was either an allogeneic HSCT recipient or a stem cell or donor lymphocyte infusion donor (not recorded which). It is not recorded whose cells these are; they may come from a transplant donor.

The chain uses TRBV20-1 and TRBJ2-1; D unclear. In germline, CDR1 is DFQATT, CDR2 SNEGSKA (reference sequence). Deletions cut 3 bases from V and 8 bases from J, with 8 bases between. CDR3 size: 11 residues. This CDR3 is CSASISHEQFF. In DNA, the CDR3 is TGCAGTGCTAGCATTTCCCATGAGCAGTTCTTC.

This chain connects TRBV7-8 to TRBJ2-7; D possibly corresponds to TRBD1 (5 bases). Germline lookup yields CDR1 SGHVS and CDR2 FQNEAQ. With 5 bases removed from V and 4 bases from J, the gap between germline ends came to 15 bases. The CDR3 sequence is 14 residues long. DNA for the CDR3: TGTGCCAGCAGCGACCAGGGTGAAGGGTACGAGCAGTACTTC. This encodes CASSDQGEGYEQYF.

This clonotype was counted at least ten times. This chain uses TRBV12-3 or TRBV12-4 with TRBJ2-3; 11 bases agree with TRBD1. This CDR3 has 16 residues. After removal of 6 bases from V and 6 bases from J, the junction contained 11 bases not matched to a gene. In nucleotides, the CDR3 is TGTGCCAGCAGGCCCCTTTGGGACAGGGGGAAGGATACGCAGTATTTT. It specifies CASRPLWDRGKDTQYF.

The V call is TRBV24-1, the J call TRBJ2-7; maybe TRBD2 (6 bases). From germline, CDR1 is KGHDR and CDR2 SFDVKD. CDR3 size: 14 residues. V was cut by 3 bases and J by 9 bases, with 17 bases left in between. The CDR3 sequence is CATSDHRGLVGQYF. DNA for the CDR3: TGTGCCACCAGTGATCACCGGGGACTGGTGGGGCAGTACTTC.

Many counts were recorded for this clonotype. The V gene is TRBV7-9, the J gene TRBJ2-3; D unresolved. CDR1 is SEHNR, CDR2 FQNEAQ, per germline (reference sequence). The V end lost 5 bases, the J end lost 0 bases, and 12 bases lay between the germline ends. The CDR3 sequence is 15 residues long. CDR3 sequence (DNA): TGTGCCAGCAGCACCAGCGTGGCTAGCACAGATACGCAGTATTTT. It yields the protein CASSTSVASTDTQYF.

The chain has TRBV20-1 and TRBJ1-2; unclear D gene. Per germline, CDR1 DFQATT and CDR2 SNEGSKA (reference sequence). The V end lost 1 base, the J end lost 2 bases, and 8 bases lay between the germline ends. The CDR3 extends over 13 amino acids. The CDR3 DNA reads TGCAGTGCTAGAGTCGGAGAAAACTATGGCTACACCTTC. This translates into CSARVGENYGYTF.

This clonotype was seen more than once but under ten times. The chain uses TRBV4-3 and TRBJ1-2; D is unresolved. CDR3 size: 17 residues. Per germline, CDR1 LGHNA and CDR2 YSLEER. The V end lost 0 bases, the J end lost 2 bases, and 16 bases lay between the germline ends. The CDR3 spells CASSQDRSTVGNYGYTF. The CDR3 nucleotides are TGCGCCAGCAGCCAAGATCGGTCGACGGTGGGGAACTATGGCTACACCTTC.

This clonotype was seen only a few times. The chain joins TRBV27 to TRBJ2-3; D not certain. The CDR3 contains 15 residues. Germline CDR1 is MNHEY and CDR2 is SMNVEV (reference sequence). Trimming took off 1 base at V and 3 bases at J, with 11 bases between the two ends. The chain's CDR3 is CASSLLRAMTDTQYF. The CDR3 DNA reads as TGTGCCAGCAGTTTATTGCGCGCTATGACAGATACGCAGTATTTT.

This clonotype was recorded a few times. The rearrangement links TRBV4-1 to TRBJ2-7; 8 bases are a match to TRBD1. This CDR3 is 14 amino acids long. The germline gives CDR1 MGHRA, CDR2 YSYEKL. The ends lost 1 base at V and 5 bases at J; junction bases unmatched: 4. CDR3 DNA sequence: TGCGCCAGCAGCCAAGTAACAGGGGGAAACGAGCAGTACTTC. It encodes CASSQVTGGNEQYF.

The rearrangement joins TRBV7-6 to TRBJ2-3; D could derive from TRBD1 or TRBD2 (5 bases each). The CDR3 has 17 residues. V dropped 5 bases and J dropped 0 bases, with 18 bases sitting between them. Germline V gene sequence: CDR1 SGHVS, CDR2 FNYEAQ. CDR3 DNA sequence: TGTGCCAGCAGCCTTCCCATATCGGGGCCTAGCACAGATACGCAGTATTTT. It encodes CASSLPISGPSTDTQYF.

The J gene is TRBJ2-5, the V gene TRBV12-3 or TRBV12-4; tentative D call: TRBD2 (5 bases). V was cut by 0 bases and J by 4 bases, with 12 bases left in between. The CDR3 runs to 15 residues. The CDR3 sequence: CASSLALRVGETQYF. CDR3 in DNA: TGTGCCAGCAGTTTAGCGTTGAGGGTAGGAGAGACCCAGTACTTC.

This clonotype was seen only a few times. The rearrangement links TRBV6-1 to TRBJ1-5, with 7 nucleotides matching TRBD1. The V and J ends lost 6 bases and 6 bases, in that order; junction bases with no gene match: 8. Germline lookup yields CDR1 MNHNS and CDR2 SASEGT. The CDR3 has 14 residues. CDR3 DNA sequence: TGTGCCAGCAGCCCGGACAGGCGCCCTCAGCCCCAGCATTTT. Its protein is CASSPDRRPQPQHF.